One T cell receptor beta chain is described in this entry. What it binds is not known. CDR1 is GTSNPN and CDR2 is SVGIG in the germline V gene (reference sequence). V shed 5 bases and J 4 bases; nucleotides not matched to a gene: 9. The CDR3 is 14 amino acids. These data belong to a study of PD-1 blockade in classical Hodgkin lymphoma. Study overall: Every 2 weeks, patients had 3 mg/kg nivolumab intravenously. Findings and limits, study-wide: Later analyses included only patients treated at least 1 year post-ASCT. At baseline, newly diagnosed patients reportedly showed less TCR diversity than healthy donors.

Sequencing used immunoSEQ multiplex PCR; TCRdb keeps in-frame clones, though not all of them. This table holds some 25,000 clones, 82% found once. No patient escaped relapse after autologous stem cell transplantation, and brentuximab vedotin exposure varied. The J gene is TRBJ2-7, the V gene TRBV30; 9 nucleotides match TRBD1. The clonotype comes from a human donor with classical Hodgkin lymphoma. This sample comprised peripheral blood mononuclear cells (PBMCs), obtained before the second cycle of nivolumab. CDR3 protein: CAWDPGQGRYEQYF. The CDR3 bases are TGTGCCTGGGATCCGGGACAGGGAAGGTACGAGCAGTACTTC.